This TCR beta chain emerged from a study of OX40 agonist ivuxolimab in advanced cancers. Regarding the complete study: Ivuxolimab was an agonistic, fully human IgG2 monoclonal antibody directed against OX40 (CD134), a costimulatory receptor. Intravenous ivuxolimab was administered to patients every 2 weeks at six dose levels: 0.01, 0.1, 0.3, 1.5, 3 and 10 mg/kg. Of the roughly 54 patients in dose escalation, some 20 had hepatocellular carcinoma, some 15 had melanoma, 9 had renal cell carcinoma and 9 had head and neck cancer. In the dose-escalation cohort, 65% to 85% of patients were male, and the mean age was 60 years with a range of roughly 20 to 85. Patients were allowed to have had prior anti-PD-1, anti-PD-L1 or anti-CTLA-4 therapy, and approximately 41% of the dose-escalation patients had previously received checkpoint inhibitors. Partial responses were achieved by three dose-escalation patients, of whom one had hepatocellular carcinoma and two had cutaneous melanoma. Peripheral TCRbeta sequencing aimed to test whether ivuxolimab altered TCR sequence diversity and caused clonal T-cell expansion. The paper describes the monotherapy dose-escalation part (N = 52 patients) of the phase I trial of ivuxolimab. What the authors observed across the whole study: After ivuxolimab, CD8+ T cells had more expanded clones than CD4+ T cells on average. The antigen specificity of the peripheral T cells that underwent clonal expansion was not determined. At doses from 0.1 to 3.0 mg/kg, clonal expansion was seen in both CD4+ and CD8+ blood T cells between baseline and week 6. Low levels of normalized T-cell clonal expansion were also seen in some nonresponding patients. Partial responders in the 0.1-3.0 mg/kg groups had among the lowest normalized peripheral clonal expansion, especially among CD8+ T cells.

Details on this clone: Its antigen target is currently unknown. There are no base qualities to consult, and no much larger clone falls within one base.

Patients with a history of autoimmune disease or receiving systemic immunosuppression were excluded from the trial. In every dose cohort, peripheral blood was drawn for TCR sequencing at baseline, cycle 4 day 1, and cycle 7 day 1. The samples were taken from a phase I, first-in-human, multicenter, open-label dose-escalation trial of ivuxolimab. Adults with locally advanced or metastatic head and neck squamous cell, hepatocellular, melanoma or renal cell carcinoma were enrolled in the trial. Before TCR sequencing, CD4+ T cells and CD8+ T cells from peripheral blood were sorted into separate populations. The CDR3 measures 15 amino acids from cysteine to phenylalanine. CDR3 DNA is the only sequence kept; it has 45 bases, read in frame from the first base. V and J lose 1 base and 5 bases, and a span of 12 bases separates them. Taken from the germline V gene, the CDR1 and CDR2 loops are SGHDN and FVKESK.

To sequence the TCRbeta CDR3 region, genomic DNA was isolated from the sorted cells. The immunoSEQ Assay was used to sequence the TCRbeta CDR3 regions. TCRdb stores this immuneACCESS table with in-frame sequences only. Part of the clones is absent; in the studies checked, under half of the shortfall reflects unresolved V genes, and no reason is known for the rest. This sample holds some 74,000 clones; around 85% were observed only once. The ten top clones hold over 3% of the sample. The clonotype was recovered from an adult with an advanced solid tumor such as melanoma, head and neck, liver or kidney cancer. The source was CD4+ or CD8+ T cells sorted from blood, collected in a trial of the OX40 agonist ivuxolimab. The rearrangement combines TRBV14 with TRBJ2-1; the D gene is not confidently resolved. The CDR3 here reads CASSQGGWQNNEQFF. The nucleotides read TGTGCCAGCAGCCAAGGCGGTTGGCAGAACAATGAGCAGTTCTTC.